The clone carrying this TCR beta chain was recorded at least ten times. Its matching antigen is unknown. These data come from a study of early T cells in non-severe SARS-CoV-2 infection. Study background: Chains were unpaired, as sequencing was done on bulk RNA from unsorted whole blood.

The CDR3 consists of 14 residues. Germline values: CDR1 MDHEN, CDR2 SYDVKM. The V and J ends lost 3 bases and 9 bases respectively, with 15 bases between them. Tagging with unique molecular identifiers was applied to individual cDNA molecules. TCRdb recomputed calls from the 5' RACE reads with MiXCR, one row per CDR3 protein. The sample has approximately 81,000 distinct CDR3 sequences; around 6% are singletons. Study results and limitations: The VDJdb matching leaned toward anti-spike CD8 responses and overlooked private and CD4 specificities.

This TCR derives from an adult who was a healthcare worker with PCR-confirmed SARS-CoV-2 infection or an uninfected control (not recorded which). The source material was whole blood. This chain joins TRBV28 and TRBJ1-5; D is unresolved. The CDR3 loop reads CASSLVSATPPQHF. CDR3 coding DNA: TGTGCCAGCAGTTTGGTGTCGGCCACTCCGCCCCAGCATTTT.